These 3 T cell receptor beta chains were sequenced from one sample in a study of T-cell memory formation after mild COVID-19. TCRdb reprocessed the 5' RACE reads with MiXCR, giving one entry per CDR3 protein. The sample lists around 200,000 distinct CDR3 sequences, approximately 10% occurring once. The sequencing input was PBMCs or a T cell subset sorted from them (not recorded which). The receptors here all came from a man in his late teens or twenties who had mild COVID-19 (a few samples of this study predate the infection). Cell type and time point are not known.

The chain links TRBV7-9 to TRBJ1-2; D is unresolved. The V gene lost 9 bases and the J gene lost 8 bases, with 4 bases spanning the gap. This CDR3 region has 8 residues. Germline lookup yields CDR1 SEHNR and CDR2 FQNEAQ (reference sequence). The CDR3 spells CASPGYTF. The CDR3 DNA is TGTGCCAGTCCAGGCTACACCTTC.

This clonotype was observed a handful of times. The CDR3 region has the DNA TGTGCCAGCAGCCAGAACGCCAATCAGCCCCAGCATTTT. Its translation: CASSQNANQPQHF. The chain uses TRBV3-1 and TRBJ1-5; no firm D call. Between the trimmed V and J ends, which lost 3 bases and 3 bases, there was a span of 6 bases. Germline V gene lookup returns CDR1 LGHDT and CDR2 YNNKEL (reference sequence). CDR3 size: 13 residues.

The sample holds many counts of this clonotype. The gene calls are TRBV12-3 or TRBV12-4 and TRBJ2-2, with D uncertain. This CDR3 comprises 13 residues. Trimming stripped 6 bases from V and 6 bases from J, with 11 bases between. CDR3 protein: CASSPLGAGELFF. DNA for the CDR3: TGTGCCAGCAGCCCGCTTGGGGCCGGGGAGCTGTTTTTT.